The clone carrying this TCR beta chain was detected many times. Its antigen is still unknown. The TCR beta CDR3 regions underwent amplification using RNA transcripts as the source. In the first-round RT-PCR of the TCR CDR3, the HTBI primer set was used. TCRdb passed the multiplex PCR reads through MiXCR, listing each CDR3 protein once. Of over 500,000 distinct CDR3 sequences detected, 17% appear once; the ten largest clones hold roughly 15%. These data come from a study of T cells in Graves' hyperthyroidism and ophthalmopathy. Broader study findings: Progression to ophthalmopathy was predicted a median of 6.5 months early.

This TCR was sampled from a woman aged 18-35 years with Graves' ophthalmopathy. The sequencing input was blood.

CDR3 bases: TGCAGTGCCAAGGACAGGGTAGGGGGGAAGACTGAAGCTTTCTTT. Translation: CSAKDRVGGKTEAFF. V gene TRBV20-1 combines with J gene TRBJ1-1; TRBD1 matches at 8 bases. CDR3 length equals 15 residues. V trimming: 6 bases; J trimming: 5 bases; junction bases outside the gene matches: 14. CDR1 DFQATT and CDR2 SNEGSKA come from the germline V gene (reference sequence).